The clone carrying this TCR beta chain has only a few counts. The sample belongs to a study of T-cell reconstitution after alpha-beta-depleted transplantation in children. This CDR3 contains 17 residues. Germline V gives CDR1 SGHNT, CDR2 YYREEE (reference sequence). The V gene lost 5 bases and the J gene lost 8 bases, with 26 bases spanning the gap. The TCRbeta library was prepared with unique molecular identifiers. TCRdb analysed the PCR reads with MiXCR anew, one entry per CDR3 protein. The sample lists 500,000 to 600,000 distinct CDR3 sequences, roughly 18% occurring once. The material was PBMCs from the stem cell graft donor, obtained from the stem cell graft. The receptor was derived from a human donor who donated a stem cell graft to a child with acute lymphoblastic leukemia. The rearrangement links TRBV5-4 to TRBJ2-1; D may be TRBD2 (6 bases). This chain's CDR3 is CASSSPWDWGSRDEQFF. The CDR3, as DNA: TGTGCCAGCAGTTCACCCTGGGACTGGGGGTCCCGCGATGAGCAGTTCTTC.